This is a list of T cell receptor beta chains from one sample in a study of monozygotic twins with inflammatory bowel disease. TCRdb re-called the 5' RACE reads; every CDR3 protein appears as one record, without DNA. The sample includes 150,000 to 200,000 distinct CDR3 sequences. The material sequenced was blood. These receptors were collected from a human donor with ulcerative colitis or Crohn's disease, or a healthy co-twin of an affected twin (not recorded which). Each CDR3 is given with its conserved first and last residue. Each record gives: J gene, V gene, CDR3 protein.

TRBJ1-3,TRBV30,CAWMDAFSGNTIYF
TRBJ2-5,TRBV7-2,CASSFVSGGAGETQYF
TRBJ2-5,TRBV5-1,CASSLDAGQETQYF
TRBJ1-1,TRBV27,CASMARVRNTEAFF
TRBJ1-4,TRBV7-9,CASSTRGSGPNEKLFF
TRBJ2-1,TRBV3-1,CASSQILAGNEQFF
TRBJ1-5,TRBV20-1,CSARGTWVGGNQPQHF
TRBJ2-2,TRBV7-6,CASSDRRESNTGELFF
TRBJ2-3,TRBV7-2,CASSYYEGTDTQYF
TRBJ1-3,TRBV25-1,CASSEYGGNTIYF
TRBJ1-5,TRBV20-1,CSARPVSNQPQHF
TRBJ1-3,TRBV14,CASSRYSGNTIYF
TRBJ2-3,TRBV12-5,CASGTGRVGTDTQYF
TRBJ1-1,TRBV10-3,CAISEGHLGEAFF
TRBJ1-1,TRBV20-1,CSAKASGPEAFF
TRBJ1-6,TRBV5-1,CASSPVGGADNSPLHF
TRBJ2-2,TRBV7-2,CASSPDGGRELFF
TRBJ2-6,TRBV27,CASSSGVGANVLTF
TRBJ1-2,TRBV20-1,CSARRGGYGYTF
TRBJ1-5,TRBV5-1,CASSHGTGENQPQHF
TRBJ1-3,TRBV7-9,CASSKAGISGNTIYF
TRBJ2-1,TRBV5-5,CASLSMSSGVTEQFF
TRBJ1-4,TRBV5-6,CASSLSGVARSGPGWNEKLFF
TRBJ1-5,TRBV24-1,CATSPGQGYNQPQHF
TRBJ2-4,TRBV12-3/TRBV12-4,CASSLEGLAGENIQYF
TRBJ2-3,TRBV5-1,CASSLYSPGRGADTQYF
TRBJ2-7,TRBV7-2,CASSLARGPYEQYF
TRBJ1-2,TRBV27,CASSLSLRGDYGYTF
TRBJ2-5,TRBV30,CAWSDKLAGETQYF
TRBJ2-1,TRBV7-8,CASSLARSLAGVNNEQFF
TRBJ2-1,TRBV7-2,CAGSLQSSPKNEQFF